A single T cell receptor beta chain is shown here with its context. The sample originates from a study of metastatic and nonmetastatic thyroid tumors. TCRdb reprocessed the PCR reads via MiXCR. The sample gives around 4,200 clones, roughly 35% of which show up once; 35% to 45% is in the top ten. Treatment of any kind had been given to no patient before thyroid surgery. The germline V gene encodes CDR1 MNHNS and CDR2 SASEGT. CDR3 length: 15 residues. V was clipped by 5 bases and J by 4 bases; unmatched bases: 5. Sequencing used adjacent normal tissue. The V call is TRBV6-1, the J call TRBJ2-1, with TRBD2 identical over 10 bases. The clonotype was recovered from a male donor with papillary thyroid cancer or a benign thyroid nodule (not recorded which). Some clones in this sample may be carry-over from other donors' samples. The CDR3 is CASSPSAGGYNEQFF. The CDR3 region has the DNA TGTGCCAGCAGTCCCTCAGCGGGAGGGTACAATGAGCAGTTCTTC.